This entry lists 24 T cell receptor beta chains sequenced from one sample in a study of T cell responses to AZD1222 COVID-19 vaccine. Profiling relied on immunoSEQ multiplex PCR, and the TCRdb table lists in-frame clones only, not all of them. Of approximately 77,000 clones in the sample, around 92% were seen once. The starting material was peripheral blood, obtained on day 0 of MenACWY control vaccination. Receptors were obtained from an adult in good health.

This chain connects TRBV24-1 to TRBJ2-7; 12 bases fit TRBD2. Germline loops: CDR1 KGHDR, CDR2 SFDVKD. J gave up 3 bases and V 3 bases, and 20 bases lay outside the gene matches. This CDR3 comprises 21 residues. The CDR3 here is CATSDPIQGDPLAGGFYEQYF. The CDR3 DNA follows: TGTGCCACCAGTGATCCTATACAGGGCGACCCACTAGCGGGAGGTTTCTACGAGCAGTACTTC.

The J gene is TRBJ1-4, the V gene TRBV7-2; 7 positions match TRBD1. V shed 5 bases and J 10 bases; nucleotides not matched to a gene: 7. Germline-derived CDR1 and CDR2 are SGHTA and FQGNSA. The CDR3 spans 13 residues. The chain's CDR3 is CASSPQGDGKLFF. The CDR3 DNA sequence: TGTGCCAGCAGCCCTCAGGGGGACGGAAAACTGTTTTTT.

This chain connects TRBV19 to TRBJ2-7; D gene unclear. Trimming cost V 6 bases and J 7 bases, with 19 bases left between them. The CDR3 covers 14 residues. Germline V CDR1 and CDR2: LNHDA, SQIVND (reference sequence). CDR3 sequence reads: CASRAATTYGEQYF. The CDR3 coding sequence is TGTGCCAGTAGGGCTGCGACGACCTACGGGGAGCAGTACTTC.

This rearrangement joins TRBV7-8 to TRBJ2-5, with D maybe TRBD1 (6 bases). The CDR3 spans 15 residues. V gave up 1 base and J gave up 4 bases, with 13 bases separating them. Germline-derived CDR1 and CDR2 are SGHVS and FQNEAQ. The CDR3 region is CASSLETGSRETQYF. The CDR3 DNA follows: TGTGCCAGCAGCTTAGAAACAGGGTCGCGAGAGACCCAGTACTTC. Based on the CDR3 plus reference TRBV7-8 and TRBJ2-5, the full variable domain is GAGVSQSPRYKVAKRGQDVALRCDPISGHVSLFWYQQALGQGPEFLTYFQNEAQLDKSGLPSDRFFAERPEGSVSTLKIQRTQQEDSAVYLCASSLETGSRETQYFGPGTRLLVL.

The rearrangement joins TRBV3-1 (or the pseudogene TRBV3-2) to TRBJ2-3, with TRBD1 as a possible D gene (7 bases). The CDR3 has 15 amino acids. Germline loops: CDR1 LGHDT, CDR2 YNNKEL (reference sequence). V was clipped by 1 base and J by 4 bases, with 12 bases between them. The CDR3 loop reads CASSQVQGEADTQYF. In DNA form, the CDR3 reads TGTGCCAGCAGCCAAGTCCAGGGGGAGGCAGATACGCAGTATTTT.

The chain uses TRBV14 and TRBJ2-1, with 10 bases aligning to TRBD2. Germline V gene sequence: CDR1 SGHDN, CDR2 FVKESK. After removal of 5 bases from V and 4 bases from J, the junction contained 5 bases not matched to a gene. The CDR3 length is 15 residues. CDR3 nucleotides: TGTGCCAGCAGCTGGTTAGCGGGAGGTTACAATGAGCAGTTCTTC. Encoded protein: CASSWLAGGYNEQFF.

This clone was detected once. The chain links TRBV30 to TRBJ2-2; 11 bases fit TRBD1. Trimming removed 4 bases from V and 6 bases from J; junction bases left unmatched: 16. From germline, CDR1 is GTSNPN and CDR2 SVGIG (reference sequence). The CDR3 length is 18 residues. The CDR3 sequence is CAWTLFRGQGDRSGELFF. The CDR3 DNA reads as TGTGCCTGGACTCTGTTTCGGGGACAGGGGGATAGATCCGGGGAGCTGTTTTTT. The complete variable domain, with remaining parts taken from reference TRBV30 and TRBJ2-2, reads SQTIHQWPATLVQPVGSPLSLECTVEGTSNPNLYWYRQAAGRGLQLLFYSVGIGQISSEVPQNLSASRPQDRQFILSSKKLLLSDSGFYLCAWTLFRGQGDRSGELFFGEGSRLTVL.

This clone was seen once. CDR3: CASSVGLETEQFF. In nucleotides, the CDR3 is TGTGCCAGCAGCGTAGGCCTGGAGACTGAGCAGTTCTTC. The rearrangement links TRBV9 to TRBJ2-1; D unresolved. Germline CDR1 is SGDLS and CDR2 is YYNGEE. The CDR3 sequence is 13 residues long. V shed 0 bases and J shed 9 bases, with 10 bases lying between them.

Here the CDR3 reads CASSAPSSGQSYGYTF. DNA of the CDR3: TGTGCCAGCAGCGCGCCTTCCTCGGGACAGAGCTATGGCTACACCTTC. The chain carries TRBV9 and TRBJ1-2; TRBD1 aligns across 7 bases. V shed 3 bases and J 4 bases; nucleotides not matched to a gene: 12. The CDR3 is made up of 16 amino acids. The germline V gene has CDR1 SGDLS and CDR2 YYNGEE.

CDR3 sequence reads: CASSNRGTGVYEQYF. The CDR3, as DNA: TGTGCCAGCAGTAACCGCGGGACAGGGGTGTACGAGCAGTACTTC. This rearrangement joins TRBV27 to TRBJ2-7, with 10 bases aligning to TRBD1. This CDR3 comprises 15 residues. V dropped 5 bases and J dropped 4; count of bases not matched to a gene: 8. Germline CDR1 is MNHEY and CDR2 is SMNVEV (reference sequence).

The chain employs TRBV9 and TRBJ1-2, with a possible D match to TRBD1 (6 bases). The CDR3 is 14 residues long. The germline CDR1 and CDR2 sequences are SGDLS and YYNGEE. Trimming shortened V by 1 base and J by 4 bases, and 11 bases separated the two germline ends. CDR3 sequence: CASSVSGQSYGYTF. The CDR3 DNA follows: TGTGCCAGCAGCGTATCCGGACAGAGCTATGGCTACACCTTC.

The CDR3 protein is CAGRDLTDTQYF. In nucleotides, the CDR3 is TGTGCCGGCCGGGACTTGACAGATACGCAGTATTTT. The rearrangement joins TRBV6-5 to TRBJ2-3, with D possibly matching TRBD2 (6 bases). The germline CDR1 and CDR2 sequences are MNHEY and SVGAGI. CDR3 length: 12 amino acids. With 11 bases removed from V and 3 bases from J, the gap between germline ends came to 12 bases.

The chain combines TRBV6-6 with TRBJ1-4, with a weak D call TRBD1 (6 bases). This CDR3 is 16 amino acids long. V lost 4 bases to trimming and J lost 4 bases, with 16 bases between them. Germline V lookup: CDR1 MNHNY, CDR2 SVGAGI (reference sequence). The DNA of the CDR3 is TGTGCCAGCAGTTCCATTAGGGGGTCTGGTAATGAAAAACTGTTTTTT. This codes for CASSSIRGSGNEKLFF.

V and J are TRBV12-5 and TRBJ2-5; D is ambiguous. Trimming took 1 base from V and 9 from J, leaving 27 bases between them. The CDR3 length is 18 residues. CDR1 is LGHNT and CDR2 is FRNRAP in the germline V gene. CDR3 nucleotide sequence: TGTGCTAGTGGTTTGGCCTCCCAGCGAGAGCCGTTCGGATCGGCCCAGTACTTC. Its protein is CASGLASQREPFGSAQYF.

This clone was recorded once. The genes are TRBV15 and TRBJ2-5; 11 bases are shared with TRBD1. Trimming took 9 bases from V and 0 from J; bases not matched to a gene: 6. The CDR3 contains 15 residues. Germline V lookup: CDR1 LNHNV, CDR2 YYDKDF (reference sequence). CDR3 sequence reads: CATAGTGGYQETQYF. For the CDR3, the DNA is TGTGCCACAGCTGGGACAGGGGGTTACCAAGAGACCCAGTACTTC.

The chain recombines TRBV5-1 with TRBJ1-4; 8 bases align to TRBD1. Per germline, CDR1 SGHRS and CDR2 YFSETQ. This CDR3 comprises 14 residues. The V gene end was trimmed by 3 bases and the J gene end by 8 bases; junction bases not matched to a gene: 6. The CDR3, as DNA: TGCGCCAGCAGCTCGACAGGGGTCGGGGAAAAACTGTTTTTT. Amino acids: CASSSTGVGEKLFF.

V is TRBV25-1 and J is TRBJ1-3; D call uncertain. This CDR3 region has 15 residues. With 0 bases removed from V and 0 bases from J, the gap between germline ends came to 6 bases. CDR1 MGHDK and CDR2 SYGVNS come from the germline V gene. CDR3: CASSEYRSSGNTIYF. The CDR3 DNA sequence: TGTGCCAGCAGTGAATATCGAAGCTCTGGAAACACCATATATTTT.

The V call is TRBV7-9, the J call TRBJ1-1; D remains ambiguous. CDR3 length: 12 residues. Germline values: CDR1 SEHNR, CDR2 FQNEAQ (reference sequence). V was trimmed by 1 base and J by 6 bases, leaving 6 bases between them. The CDR3 bases are TGTGCCAGCAGCTTAGGTAGAGCTGAAGCTTTCTTT. Protein sequence: CASSLGRAEAFF.

V usage is TRBV19 and J usage is TRBJ1-5; D perhaps matches TRBD1 (6 bases). CDR1 and CDR2 from the germline V gene are LNHDA and SQIVND (reference sequence). The CDR3 extends over 17 amino acids. V lost 3 bases and J 0 bases, leaving 15 bases between the germline ends. The CDR3 region has the DNA TGTGCCAGTAGTATGCAATCGGGGGACAATAGCAATCAGCCCCAGCATTTT. As protein: CASSMQSGDNSNQPQHF.

The genes are TRBV9 and TRBJ2-7; 9 positions agree with TRBD1. Germline V lookup: CDR1 SGDLS, CDR2 YYNGEE. CDR3 length equals 15 residues. The junction had 7 bases not matched to a gene; V was cut back by 4 bases and J by 2 bases. The CDR3 protein is CASSLSGTGTYEQYF. The CDR3 DNA sequence: TGTGCCAGCAGCCTGAGCGGGACAGGGACCTACGAGCAGTACTTC.

This chain joins TRBV5-1 and TRBJ1-5; D gene uncertain. V was cut by 0 bases and J by 5 bases, with 9 bases left in between. This CDR3 contains 14 residues. The germline gives CDR1 SGHRS, CDR2 YFSETQ. The CDR3 DNA is TGCGCCAGCAGCTTGGACGGGGATTATCAGCCCCAGCATTTT. Protein product: CASSLDGDYQPQHF.

V usage is TRBV18 and J usage is TRBJ1-3, with no clear D. The V end was cut by 4 bases, the J end by 7 bases, with 17 bases between. This CDR3 region has 15 residues. Germline V gene data show CDR1 as KGHSH and CDR2 as LQKENI. The CDR3 loop is CASSRDGVSRNTIYF. The CDR3 DNA is TGTGCCAGCTCACGAGACGGGGTATCGAGGAACACCATATATTTT.

This clone was counted a single time. The V and J genes are TRBV19 and TRBJ1-1; weak D call: TRBD1 (5 bases). The germline V gene has CDR1 LNHDA and CDR2 SQIVND (reference sequence). The CDR3 is made up of 13 amino acids. V lost 9 bases to trimming and J lost 1 base, with 12 bases between them. This CDR3 is CASTRGKNTEAFF. In nucleotides, the CDR3 is TGTGCCAGCACGCGGGGGAAGAACACTGAAGCTTTCTTT.

The V call is TRBV4-3, the J call TRBJ2-5, with D perhaps TRBD1 or TRBD2 (6 bases each). Looked up from germline, CDR1 is LGHNA and CDR2 is YSLEER. The CDR3 runs to 15 residues. The ends were cut back, 1 base at V and 4 bases at J, with 13 bases in the middle. CDR3 sequence: CASSQVAARGETQYF. In DNA, the CDR3 is TGCGCCAGCAGCCAAGTAGCGGCCAGGGGAGAGACCCAGTACTTC.